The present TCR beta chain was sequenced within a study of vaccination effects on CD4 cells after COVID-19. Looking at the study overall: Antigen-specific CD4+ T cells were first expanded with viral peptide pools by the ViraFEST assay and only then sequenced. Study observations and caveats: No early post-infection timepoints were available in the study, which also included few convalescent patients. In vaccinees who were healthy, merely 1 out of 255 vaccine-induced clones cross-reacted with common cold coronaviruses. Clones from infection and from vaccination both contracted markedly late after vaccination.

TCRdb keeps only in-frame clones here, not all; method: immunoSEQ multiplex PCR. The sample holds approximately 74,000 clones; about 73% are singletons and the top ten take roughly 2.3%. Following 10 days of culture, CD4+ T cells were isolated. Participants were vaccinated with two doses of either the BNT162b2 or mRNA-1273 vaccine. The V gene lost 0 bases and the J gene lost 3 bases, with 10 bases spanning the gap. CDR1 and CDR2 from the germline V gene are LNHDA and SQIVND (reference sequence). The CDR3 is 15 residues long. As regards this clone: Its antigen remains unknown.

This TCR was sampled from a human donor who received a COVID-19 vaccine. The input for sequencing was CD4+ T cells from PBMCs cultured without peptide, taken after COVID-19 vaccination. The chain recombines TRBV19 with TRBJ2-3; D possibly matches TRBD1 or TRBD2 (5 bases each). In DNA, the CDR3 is TGTGCCAGTAGTATAGACCGGGACGTGACAGATACGCAGTATTTT. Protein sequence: CASSIDRDVTDTQYF. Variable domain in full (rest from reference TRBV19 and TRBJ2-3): DGGITQSPKYLFRKEGQNVTLSCEQNLNHDAMYWYRQDPGQGLRLIYYSQIVNDFQKGDIAEGYSVSREKKESFPLTVTSAQKNPTAFYLCASSIDRDVTDTQYFGPGTRLTVL.